This is a list of T cell receptor beta chains from one sample in a study of shared clonotypes between healthy human individuals. Clones were sequenced by immunoSEQ multiplex PCR, and TCRdb holds only the in-frame ones, with some missing. Of 2 million to 2.5 million clones listed, 92% are singletons. The specimen sequenced was naive CD4+ T cells from PBMCs. The receptors here all came from a man aged 18 to 29 in good health. Some clones in this sample may be carry-over from other donors' samples. Each CDR3 is given with its conserved first and last residue. Fields, in order: V gene, clone size, J gene, D gene, CDR3 DNA, CDR3 protein. D genes are given only for firm matches. The size entry is marked missing in some rows and otherwise reads once, few, many or a size class.

>TRBV28|-|TRBJ1-4|-
TGTGCCAGCAGTCCAATTGGGGAGGGGAATGAAAAACTGTTTTTT
CASSPIGEGNEKLFF
>TRBV9|-|TRBJ2-3|-
TGTGCCAGCAGCGCGCAAGTCGGGACACTCGATACGCAGTATTTT
CASSAQVGTLDTQYF
>TRBV10-2|-|TRBJ2-7|TRBD1
TGCGCCAGTCAAGACAGGGGTGGCGAGCAGTACTTC
CASQDRGGEQYF
>TRBV5-1|-|TRBJ2-5|-
TGCGCCAGCAGCTTTCCGGGGGGCGGACAAGAGACCCAGTACTTC
CASSFPGGGQETQYF
>TRBV5-4|-|TRBJ2-1|-
TGTGCCAGCAGCTTGGTCCCAGGCCGCTCCTACAATGAGCAGTTCTTC
CASSLVPGRSYNEQFF
>TRBV10-2|-|TRBJ1-1|-
TGCGCCAGCAGTGAAGCAGGAATGACACTAAGGATCCCTGAAGCTTTCTTT
CASSEAGMTLRIPEAFF
>TRBV7-2|-|TRBJ1-3|-
TGTGCCAGCAGCCTGGTAGGGGGGGCGCGTGGAAACACCATATATTTT
CASSLVGGARGNTIYF
>TRBV2|-|TRBJ1-1|-
TGTGCCAGCTGCTTGGACGAATTGAACACTGAAGCTTTCTTT
CASCLDELNTEAFF
>TRBV5-1|-|TRBJ1-6|-
TGCGCCAGCAGCTTGAGACAGAATAATTCACCCCTCCACTTT
CASSLRQNNSPLHF
>TRBV7-9|-|TRBJ2-3|TRBD2
TGTGCCAGCAGCATCACGCGACTAGCTGGCGATACGCAGTATTTT
CASSITRLAGDTQYF
>TRBV19|-|TRBJ2-4|TRBD2
TGTGCCACCACGGGGAGGGGAGGAGGAAGAGCCAAAAACATTCAGTACTTC
CATTGRGGGRAKNIQYF
>TRBV7-6|-|TRBJ2-7|-
TGTGCCAGCAGCTTAGTCCCCCCGGACTCTTCCGGATCAGTCTACGAGCAGTACTTC
CASSLVPPDSSGSVYEQYF
>TRBV4-2|once|TRBJ2-2|TRBD2
TGTGCCAGCAGCCAAGATTTGAGCTTTGCTAGCGGGATTCGGGCCGGGGAGCTGTTTTTT
CASSQDLSFASGIRAGELFF
>TRBV18|-|TRBJ1-2|TRBD1
TGTGCCAGCTCACCATTGCCTCCGGGACAGGCCCTCTATGGCTACACCTTC
CASSPLPPGQALYGYTF
>TRBV5-4|-|TRBJ2-1|-
TGTGCCAGCAGCCCTGTTGGGGATGAGCAGTTCTTC
CASSPVGDEQFF
>TRBV7-3|once|TRBJ2-2|-
TGTGCCAGCAGCTTAATCGCCCATCGGCCCGGGGAGCTGTTTTTT
CASSLIAHRPGELFF
>TRBV14|once|TRBJ1-1|-
TGTGCCAGCAGCCGCTCTGGGGGGGGGATCGGGACTGAAGCTTTCTTT
CASSRSGGGIGTEAFF
>TRBV4-2|-|TRBJ2-7|TRBD2
TGTGCCAGCAGCCAAGGGGAGGGGTTGTCCTACGAGCAGTACTTC
CASSQGEGLSYEQYF
>TRBV5-1|once|TRBJ2-6|-
TGCGCCAGCAGCCTGGGACCGAGCTCTGGGGCCAACGTCCTGACTTTC
CASSLGPSSGANVLTF
>TRBV29-1|-|TRBJ2-1|-
TGCAGCGTGGCGAAGGGCAATGAGCAGTTCTTC
CSVAKGNEQFF
>TRBV19|-|TRBJ2-1|TRBD1
TGTGCCAGTAGGCAGGACAGGGGCTACAATGAGCAGTTCTTC
CASRQDRGYNEQFF
>TRBV11-2|-|TRBJ2-7|-
TGTGCCAGCAGCTTAGAGTGGGGGCCGGACTACGAGCAGTACTTC
CASSLEWGPDYEQYF
>TRBV6-5|-|TRBJ1-2|TRBD1
TGTGCCAGCAGTTATACCCCAGGGGGCAATGGCTACACCTTC
CASSYTPGGNGYTF